This T cell receptor beta chain appears in the sequencing data of a study of T cells after yellow fever vaccination. Study-level results: Boosting was followed by the reappearance of most primary-vaccination clones (roughly 95% CD4, about 88% CD8).

CDR1 SGHRS and CDR2 YFSETQ come from the germline V gene. The CDR3 is 13 residues long. The V end lost 1 base, the J end lost 2 bases, and 7 bases lay between the germline ends. This clonotype was counted many times. What it binds is not known. Each CDR3 protein gets one entry after TCRdb re-called the 5' RACE reads with MiXCR. Here the sample spans tens of thousands of distinct CDR3 sequences, about 7% being singletons. The input for sequencing was CD8+ T cells sorted from PBMCs, taken 15 days after the yellow fever booster vaccination. The TCR was taken from a young man who received the YFV17D yellow fever vaccine. V is TRBV5-1 and J is TRBJ2-7; no definite D call. The DNA for the CDR3 is TGCGCCAGCAGCTTGACCTCCACCTACGAGCAGTACTTC. Protein product: CASSLTSTYEQYF.